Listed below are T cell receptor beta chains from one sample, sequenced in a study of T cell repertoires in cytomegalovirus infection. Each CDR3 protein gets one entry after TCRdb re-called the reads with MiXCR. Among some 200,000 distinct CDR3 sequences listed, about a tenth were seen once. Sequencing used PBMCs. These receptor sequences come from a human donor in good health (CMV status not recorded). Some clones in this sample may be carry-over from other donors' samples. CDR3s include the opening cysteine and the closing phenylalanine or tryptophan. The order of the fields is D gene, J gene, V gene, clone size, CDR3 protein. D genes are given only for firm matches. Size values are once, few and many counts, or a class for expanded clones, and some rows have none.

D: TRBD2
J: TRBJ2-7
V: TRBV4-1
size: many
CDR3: CASSQAYGSSGKYEQYF

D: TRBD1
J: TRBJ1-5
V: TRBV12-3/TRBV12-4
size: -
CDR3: CASSSWDRRRHF

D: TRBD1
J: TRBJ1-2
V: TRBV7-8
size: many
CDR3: CASSPGQANYGYTF

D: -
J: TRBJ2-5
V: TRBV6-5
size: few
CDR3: CASNLGSVAQETQYF

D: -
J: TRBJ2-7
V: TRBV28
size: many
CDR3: CASSLSVRPGYEQYF

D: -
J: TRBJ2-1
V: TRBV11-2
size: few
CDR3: CASSGRQGGGINEQFF

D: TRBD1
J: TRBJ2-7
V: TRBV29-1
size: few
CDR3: CSVGYWGTGRYEQYF

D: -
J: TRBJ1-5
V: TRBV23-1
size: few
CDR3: CASSQYRDPLSNQPQHF

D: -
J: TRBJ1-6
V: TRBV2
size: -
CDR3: CASKDSLGVLHF

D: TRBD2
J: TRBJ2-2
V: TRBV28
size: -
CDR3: CASEPRGGSGRDTGELFF

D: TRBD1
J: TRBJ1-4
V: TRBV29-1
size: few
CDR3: CSALNRDRGEKLFF

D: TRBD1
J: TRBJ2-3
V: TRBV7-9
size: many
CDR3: CASGLRDRESPDTQYF

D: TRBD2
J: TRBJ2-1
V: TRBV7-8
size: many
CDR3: CASSPGLAGGLAYNEQFF

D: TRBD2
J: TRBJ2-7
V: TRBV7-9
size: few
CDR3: CASSLASGRDGEQYF

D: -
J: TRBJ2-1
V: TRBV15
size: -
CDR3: CATSTPVKTLAEQFF

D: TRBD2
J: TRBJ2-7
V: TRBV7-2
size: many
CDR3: CASSLGLAGGITHEQYF

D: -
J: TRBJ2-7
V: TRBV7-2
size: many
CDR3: CASSRIEGGEQYF

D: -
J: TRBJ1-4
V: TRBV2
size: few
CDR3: CASRDNLLINEKLFF

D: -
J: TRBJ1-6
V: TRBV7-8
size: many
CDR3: CASSFPGPLHF

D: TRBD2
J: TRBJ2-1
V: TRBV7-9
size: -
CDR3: CASSPGGGATLIYNEQFF

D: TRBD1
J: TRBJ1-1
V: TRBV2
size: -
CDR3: CASSGDSTEAFF

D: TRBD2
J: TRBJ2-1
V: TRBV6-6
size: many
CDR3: CASSIAGTSSYNEQFF

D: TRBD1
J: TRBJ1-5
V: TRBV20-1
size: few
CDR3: CSARGDRDNQPQHF

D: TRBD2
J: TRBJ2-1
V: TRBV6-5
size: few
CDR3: CASRKTSGGPNEQFF

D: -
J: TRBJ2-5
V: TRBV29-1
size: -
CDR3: CSVDTGLGETQYF

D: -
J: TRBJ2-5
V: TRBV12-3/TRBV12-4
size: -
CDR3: CASSFIPNQETQYF

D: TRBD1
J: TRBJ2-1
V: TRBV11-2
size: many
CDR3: CASSPGRGRKDNEQFF

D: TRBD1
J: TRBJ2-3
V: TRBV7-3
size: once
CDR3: CASSTTGGKSDTQYF

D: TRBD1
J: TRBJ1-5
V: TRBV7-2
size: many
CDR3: CASSSTGTSNQPQHF

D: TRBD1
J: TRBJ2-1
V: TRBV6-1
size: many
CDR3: CASSGYPGGNEQFF

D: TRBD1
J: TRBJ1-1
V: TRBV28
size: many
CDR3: CASSSLQGKNTEAFF

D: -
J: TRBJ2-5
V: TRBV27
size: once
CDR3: CASSLDSWGETQYF

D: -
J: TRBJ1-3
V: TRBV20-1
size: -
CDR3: CSARDGRRNTIYF

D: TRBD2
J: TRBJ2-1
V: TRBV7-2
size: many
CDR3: CASSLELAGFAFF

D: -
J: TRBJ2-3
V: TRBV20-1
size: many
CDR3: CSARDGWRDTQYF

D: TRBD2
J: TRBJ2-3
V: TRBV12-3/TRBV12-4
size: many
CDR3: CASSKTSGRSDTQYF

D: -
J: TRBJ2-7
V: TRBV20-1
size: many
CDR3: CSARDSERSSYEQYF

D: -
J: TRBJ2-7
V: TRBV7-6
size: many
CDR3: CASTNNREQYF

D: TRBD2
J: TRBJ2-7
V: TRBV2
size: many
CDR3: CASSPASGSYEQYF

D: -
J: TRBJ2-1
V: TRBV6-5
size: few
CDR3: CASSSRDNEQFF

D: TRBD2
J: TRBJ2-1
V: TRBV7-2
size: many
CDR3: CASSSGTSSGNEQFF

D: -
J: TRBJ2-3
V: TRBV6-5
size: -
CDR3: CASTEGDTQYF

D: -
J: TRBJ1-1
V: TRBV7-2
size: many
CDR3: CASSASGQYTEAFF

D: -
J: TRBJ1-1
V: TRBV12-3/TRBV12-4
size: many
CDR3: CASSPSRRVRYTEAFF

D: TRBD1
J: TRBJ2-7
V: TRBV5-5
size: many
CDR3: CASSLADRGKYEQYF

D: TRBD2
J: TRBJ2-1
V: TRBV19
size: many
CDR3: CASSRSGTPYNEQFF

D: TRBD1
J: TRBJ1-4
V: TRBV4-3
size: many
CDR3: CASSQEPNRGATNEKLFF